This TCR beta chain was retrieved from a study of cytomegalovirus exposure and HLA in healthy donors. The V gene's germline CDR1 is SGHTA and CDR2 FQGNSA. The V segment lost 4 bases and the J segment 6 bases; nucleotides outside the gene matches: 12. The CDR3 totals 16 residues. PCR amplification relied on 60 Vbeta primers (plus 13 Jbeta primers). The table came from immunoSEQ multiplex PCR; TCRdb's copy has only in-frame clones and leaves some out. The sample lists 65,000 or so clones; 62% were seen once. Sample: PBMCs. This rearrangement joins TRBV7-2 to TRBJ2-3; 8 bases are shared with TRBD2. The TCR sequence derives from a young man in good health and CMV-seronegative. The CDR3 sequence is CASSSKLGGATDTQYF. The CDR3 DNA reads TGTGCCAGCAGCTCGAAACTCGGGGGGGCAACGGATACGCAGTATTTT.